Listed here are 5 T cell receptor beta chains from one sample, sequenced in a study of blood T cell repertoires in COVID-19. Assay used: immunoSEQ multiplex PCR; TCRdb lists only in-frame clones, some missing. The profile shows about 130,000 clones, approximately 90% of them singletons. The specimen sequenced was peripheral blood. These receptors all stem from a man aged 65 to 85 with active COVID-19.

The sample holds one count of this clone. CDR3 coding DNA: TGTGCCAGCAGCTTAAGGCTAGCGGGAGGGAGGTACGAGCAGTACTTC. Its protein product is CASSLRLAGGRYEQYF. The rearrangement joins TRBV7-3 to TRBJ2-7, with TRBD2 identical over 12 bases. Losses at the gene ends were 1 base for V and 4 bases for J; bases not matched to a gene: 5. CDR1 and CDR2 from the germline V gene are SGHTA and FQGTGA. There are 16 residues in the CDR3.

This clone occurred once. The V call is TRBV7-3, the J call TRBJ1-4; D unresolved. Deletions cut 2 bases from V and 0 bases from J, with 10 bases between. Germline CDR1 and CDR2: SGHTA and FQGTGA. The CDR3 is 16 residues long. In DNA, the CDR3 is TGTGCCAGCAGCTTAGCCGACTCTCCAACTAATGAAAAACTGTTTTTT. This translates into CASSLADSPTNEKLFF.

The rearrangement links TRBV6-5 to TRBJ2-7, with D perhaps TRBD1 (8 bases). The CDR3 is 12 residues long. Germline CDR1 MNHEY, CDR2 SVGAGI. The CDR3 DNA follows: TGTGGGACAGGGACTAATTCCTACGAGCAGTACTTC. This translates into CGTGTNSYEQYF.

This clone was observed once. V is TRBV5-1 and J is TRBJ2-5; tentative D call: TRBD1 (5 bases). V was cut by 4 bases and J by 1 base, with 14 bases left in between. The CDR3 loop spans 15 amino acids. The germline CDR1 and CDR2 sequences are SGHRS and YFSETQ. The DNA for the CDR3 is TGCGCCAGCAGCGGTGGGGCGGCGATCCAAGAGACCCAGTACTTC. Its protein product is CASSGGAAIQETQYF.

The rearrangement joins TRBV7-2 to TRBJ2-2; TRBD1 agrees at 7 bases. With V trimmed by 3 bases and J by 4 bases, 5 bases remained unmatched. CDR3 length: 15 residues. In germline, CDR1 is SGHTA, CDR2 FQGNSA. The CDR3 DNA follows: TGTGCCAGCAGCTTCTTCAGGGGGAGCACCGGGGAGCTGTTTTTT. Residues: CASSFFRGSTGELFF.